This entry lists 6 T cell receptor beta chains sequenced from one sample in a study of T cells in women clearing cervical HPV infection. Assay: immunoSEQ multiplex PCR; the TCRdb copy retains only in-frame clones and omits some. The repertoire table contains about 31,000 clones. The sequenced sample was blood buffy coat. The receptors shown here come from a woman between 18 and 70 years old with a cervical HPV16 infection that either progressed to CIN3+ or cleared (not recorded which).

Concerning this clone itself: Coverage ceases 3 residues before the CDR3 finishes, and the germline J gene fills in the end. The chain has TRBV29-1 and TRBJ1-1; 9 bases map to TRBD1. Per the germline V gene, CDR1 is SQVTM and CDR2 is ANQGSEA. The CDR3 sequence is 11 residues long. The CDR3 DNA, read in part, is TGCAGCGGCCACAGGGGGCAGAAA. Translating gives CSGHRGQK. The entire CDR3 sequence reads CSGHRGQKAFF.

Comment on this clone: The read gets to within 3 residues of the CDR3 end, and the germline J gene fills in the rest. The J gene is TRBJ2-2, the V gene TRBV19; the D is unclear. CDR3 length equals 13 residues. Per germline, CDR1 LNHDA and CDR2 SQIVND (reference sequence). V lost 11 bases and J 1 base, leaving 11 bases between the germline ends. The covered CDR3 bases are TGTGCCGGTAACCGACAGAACACCGGGGAG. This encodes CAGNRQNTGE. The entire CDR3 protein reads CAGNRQNTGELFF.

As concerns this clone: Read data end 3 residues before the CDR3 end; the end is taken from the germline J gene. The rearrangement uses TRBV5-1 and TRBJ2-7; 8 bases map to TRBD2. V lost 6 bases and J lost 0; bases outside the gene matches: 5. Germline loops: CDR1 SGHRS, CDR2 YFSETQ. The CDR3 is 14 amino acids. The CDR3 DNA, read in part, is TGCGCCAGCAAGGGCGGGGGGCTCTCCTACGAG. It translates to CASKGGGLSYE. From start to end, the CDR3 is CASKGGGLSYEQYF.

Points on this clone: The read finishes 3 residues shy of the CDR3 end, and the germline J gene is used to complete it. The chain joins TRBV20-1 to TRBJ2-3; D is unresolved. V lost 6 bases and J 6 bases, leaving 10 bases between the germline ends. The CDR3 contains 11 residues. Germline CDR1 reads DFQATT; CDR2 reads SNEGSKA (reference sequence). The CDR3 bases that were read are TGCAGTGCAAAAGCTCTTGATACG. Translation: CSAKALDT. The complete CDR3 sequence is CSAKALDTQYF.

The sequenced CDR3 bases are TGTGCCAGTAGTATTCCGGGGGGCGCAGATATCTATGGT. Translated: CASSIPGGADIYG. Given in full, the CDR3 is CASSIPGGADIYGQYF. V is TRBV19 and J is TRBJ2-4, with a tentative D call TRBD2 (7 bases). The read ends 3 residues shy of where the CDR3 ends; the end is completed using the germline J gene. CDR1 LNHDA and CDR2 SQIVND come from the germline V gene (reference sequence). This CDR3 has 16 residues.

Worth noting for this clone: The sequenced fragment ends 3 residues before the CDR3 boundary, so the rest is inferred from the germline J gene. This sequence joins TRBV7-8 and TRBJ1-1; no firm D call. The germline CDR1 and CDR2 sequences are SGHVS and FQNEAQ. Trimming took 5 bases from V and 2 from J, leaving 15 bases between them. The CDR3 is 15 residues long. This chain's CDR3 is CASSQVGVGNTEAFF. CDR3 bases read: TGTGCCAGCAGCCAGGTCGGGGTGGGAAACACTGAA.